The 5 T cell receptor beta chains below were found in one sample sequenced in a study of blood T cell repertoires in COVID-19. Sequencing used immunoSEQ multiplex PCR; TCRdb keeps in-frame clones, though not all of them. The table records 240,000 or so clones, more than 75% of them present only once. The sample comprised peripheral blood. The receptors come from a woman between 40 and 50 years old who had recovered from COVID-19.

The rearrangement uses TRBV11-1 and TRBJ2-7; TRBD1 is a possible D gene (6 bases). V lost 7 bases and J 0 bases, leaving 16 bases between the germline ends. CDR1 is SGHAT and CDR2 is FQDESV in the germline V gene (reference sequence). The CDR3 totals 15 residues. The CDR3 sequence: CASTNTGPSSYEQYV. CDR3 coding DNA: TGTGCCAGCACCAACACAGGGCCCAGCTCCTACGAGCAGTACGTC.

CDR3 nucleotides: TGCAGCGTTGCCCGCCCGGGACAGGGAGACTATGGCTACACCTTC. Translating it yields CSVARPGQGDYGYTF. The chain links TRBV29-1 to TRBJ1-2; 9 bases are a match to TRBD1. This CDR3 has 15 residues. V lost 4 bases to trimming and J lost 3 bases; unmatched junction nucleotides: 9. CDR1 and CDR2 (germline): SQVTM, ANQGSEA.

This rearrangement joins TRBV7-2 to TRBJ1-1, with D perhaps TRBD1 (6 bases). CDR3 length: 15 amino acids. V lost 5 bases and J 0 bases, leaving 13 bases between the germline ends. Germline CDR1 is SGHTA and CDR2 is FQGNSA. The CDR3 region is CASSPQGSMNTEAFF. The CDR3 DNA reads TGTGCCAGCAGCCCACAGGGTTCAATGAACACTGAAGCTTTCTTT.

The chain couples TRBV5-1 to TRBJ1-5; D ambiguous. V was clipped by 0 bases and J by 6 bases, with 13 bases between them. Germline V gene sequence: CDR1 SGHRS, CDR2 YFSETQ. The CDR3 is 15 residues long. The DNA of the CDR3 is TGCGCCAGCAGCTTGGAAGGAGTGGGTAGTCAGCCCCAGCATTTT. It codes for CASSLEGVGSQPQHF.

This chain connects TRBV18 to TRBJ2-4; TRBD2 matches at 7 bases. Germline loops: CDR1 KGHSH, CDR2 LQKENI. This CDR3 has 15 residues. The V gene end was trimmed by 0 bases and the J gene end by 1 base; junction bases not matched to a gene: 0. CDR3 nucleotides: TGTGCCAGCTCACCACCCGGGGGGGCCAAAAACATTCAGTACTTC. It translates to CASSPPGGAKNIQYF.